Listed below are T cell receptor beta chains from one sample, sequenced in a study of breast tumors, draining lymph nodes, adjacent tissues. TCRdb ran MiXCR on the multiplex PCR reads and lists one entry per CDR3 protein. The sample has about 110,000 distinct CDR3 sequences, around 30% seen once. The specimen sequenced was axillary lymph node tissue. The receptor source for this set is a female donor with breast cancer. Some clones in this sample may be carry-over from other donors' samples. The CDR3 runs from the conserved cysteine through the conserved F or W. A D gene is named only where the DNA matches it firmly. Only some rows state a clone size, as once, few, many or a class for expanded clones.

d_call j_call v_call clone_size cdr3_nt cdr3_aa
- TRBJ2-3 TRBV12-3/TRBV12-4 - TGTGCCAGCAGTTTCGCAGGCGGTAGATACACAGATACGCAGTATTTT CASSFAGGRYTDTQYF
- TRBJ2-7 TRBV5-8 many TGTGCCAGCAGCTTCACTGACAGATACGAGCAGTACTTC CASSFTDRYEQYF
TRBD2 TRBJ2-2 TRBV12-3/TRBV12-4 - TGTGCCAGCAGTTTGCGAGCGGGACTCCCAAACACCGGGGAGCTGTTTTTT CASSLRAGLPNTGELFF
TRBD2 TRBJ2-7 TRBV2 - TGTGCCAGCAGTGCGCCCGGGACTAGCCCCTACGAGCAGTACTTC CASSAPGTSPYEQYF
TRBD2 TRBJ2-1 TRBV19 many TGTGCCAGTAGTATACTAGCGGGGGACAATGAGCAGTTCTTC CASSILAGDNEQFF
- TRBJ2-3 TRBV6-5 few TGTGCCAGCAGTCACTGGGGGGAGATTACGCAGTATTTT CASSHWGEITQYF
- TRBJ1-2 TRBV14 - TGTGCCAGCGGCCCCTTCTCTGGGAACTATGGCTGCACCTTC CASGPFSGNYGCTF
- TRBJ1-6 TRBV11-2 many TGTGCCAGCAGCGAAAGATGGGGGCTCAATTCACCCCTCCACTTT CASSERWGLNSPLHF
- TRBJ2-2 TRBV7-3 many TGTGCCAGCACCGACAGATACACCGGGGAGCTGTTTTTT CASTDRYTGELFF
- TRBJ1-4 TRBV6-6 many TGTGCCAGCAGTTACCCGCCGACAGTCGATAATGAAAAACTGTTTTTT CASSYPPTVDNEKLFF
TRBD2 TRBJ2-5 TRBV5-4 - TGTGCCAGCAGCCTGGCCGGGGCGGGAGAGACCCGGTACTTC CASSLAGAGETRYF
- TRBJ2-2 TRBV7-9 many TGTGCCAGCAGCTTTCAGGGCGGGGAGCTGTTTTTT CASSFQGGELFF
TRBD1 TRBJ1-1 TRBV5-1 few TGCGCCAGCAGCTTGGTCCTTGACAGGGTCACTGAAGCTTTCTTT CASSLVLDRVTEAFF
- TRBJ1-1 TRBV15 many TGTGCCACCAGCAGAGTTAGCGGGGAAGGGGAAGCTTTCTTT CATSRVSGEGEAFF
- TRBJ2-1 TRBV2 - TGTGCCAGCAGTGATAGGCAGGAGGGTGAGCAGTTCTTC CASSDRQEGEQFF
- TRBJ1-3 TRBV7-9 once TGTGCCAGCAGCCCCCCCGGTGAGGACACCATATATTTT CASSPPGEDTIYF
- TRBJ2-5 TRBV27 many TGTGCCAGCAGTTTTCTGGGCGGGAAGGAGACCCAGTACTTC CASSFLGGKETQYF
TRBD2 TRBJ2-1 TRBV7-8 - TGTACCAGCAGCTTAGTGAGTTTTAGCGGCGGGGGGAACAATGAGCAGTTCTTC CTSSLVSFSGGGNNEQFF
- TRBJ2-2 TRBV18 few TGTGCCAGCTCACCACGCTACACAGACACCGGGGAGCTGTTTTTT CASSPRYTDTGELFF
TRBD2 TRBJ2-3 TRBV2 few TGTGCCAGCAGCAGACTAGCGGCCGGCTACAATGAGCAGTATTTT CASSRLAAGYNEQYF
- TRBJ1-1 TRBV19 few TGTGCCAGTAGTACTGGTACAGCACAGAACACTGAAGCTTTCTTT CASSTGTAQNTEAFF
TRBD2 TRBJ2-2 TRBV5-1 many TGCGCCAGCAGCCGTTTACTAGCGGGTAACACCGGGGAGCTGTTTTTT CASSRLLAGNTGELFF
- TRBJ2-7 TRBV7-2 - TGTGCCAGTAGCCTGGCCCCTTCGAAGACTTACGAGCAGTACTTC CASSLAPSKTYEQYF
- TRBJ2-2 TRBV11-3 - TGTGCCAGCAGCCCTCAGGGGGGGCCCGGGGAGCTGTTTTTT CASSPQGGPGELFF
TRBD2 TRBJ2-3 TRBV4-1 many TGCGCCAGCAGCCCCGGGGAGGGGCAAGATACGCAGTATTTT CASSPGEGQDTQYF
- TRBJ2-3 TRBV11-1 many TGTGCCAGCAGCCCCCCCTGGACTAGCACAGATACGCAGTATTTT CASSPPWTSTDTQYF
- TRBJ1-5 TRBV20-1 - TGCAGTGTTCAGTGGGGCAGGTTCAATCAGCCCCAGCATTTT CSVQWGRFNQPQHF
TRBD1 TRBJ1-6 TRBV5-1 - TGCGCCAGCAGCTTGCTGACAGGGGTAGATTCACCCCTCCACTTT CASSLLTGVDSPLHF
TRBD2 TRBJ2-1 TRBV11-2 - TGTGCCAGCAGCAAAAGGGGGACTAGCGGGGAGGAGAGCTCCTACAATGAGCAGTTCTTC CASSKRGTSGEESSYNEQFF
TRBD1 TRBJ2-7 TRBV20-1 - TGCAGTGCTAGAGGACAGGGGGGTTTAACCTACGAGCAGTACTTC CSARGQGGLTYEQYF
- TRBJ2-1 TRBV2 many TGTGCCAGCAGCGAGAGCAACAATGAGCAGTTCTTC CASSESNNEQFF
- TRBJ2-7 TRBV6-1 many TGTGCCAGCAGTGAAGATTGGCACTCCTACGAGCAGTACTTC CASSEDWHSYEQYF
TRBD2 TRBJ2-1 TRBV11-2 many TGTGCCAGCAGCCCGAACGCGGCAACTAGCGGGAAGGGGTATGAGCAGTTCTTC CASSPNAATSGKGYEQFF
- TRBJ2-7 TRBV5-6 once TGTGCCAGCAGCGTGGGCCGGTCACAAGGGTACGAGCAGTACTTC CASSVGRSQGYEQYF
- TRBJ1-4 TRBV2 once TGTGCCAGCAGTGAAAAACTGTTTTTT CASSEKLFF
TRBD2 TRBJ2-7 TRBV7-9 - TGTGCCAGCAGCCGGACTAGCGGCCTCTACGAGCAGTACTTC CASSRTSGLYEQYF